The rows below give T cell receptor beta chains drawn from one sample of a study of cytomegalovirus exposure and HLA in healthy donors. The data were produced by immunoSEQ multiplex PCR, yet TCRdb's version contains in-frame clones alone and is incomplete. The data contain some 48,000 clones, about three quarters of them singletons. The material sequenced was PBMCs. The receptors originated from a man younger than 45 in good health and CMV-seropositive. The CDR3 runs from the conserved cysteine through the conserved F or W. The order of the fields is V gene, D gene, J gene, clone size, CDR3 DNA, CDR3 protein. D genes are given only for firm matches. Clone size is shown for a subset of rows, as once, few, many or a class of expanded clone.

TRBV30,TRBD1,TRBJ1-5,-,TGTGCCTGGCGACAGGGGGTCGGGCCCCAGCATTTT,CAWRQGVGPQHF
TRBV4-1,-,TRBJ1-5,-,TGCGCCAGCAGCCAAGATGGGCTCAGCAATCAGCCCCAGCATTTT,CASSQDGLSNQPQHF
TRBV6-6,TRBD1,TRBJ1-2,-,TGTGCCAGCAGTGTACAGGGGGGCTATGGCTACACCTTC,CASSVQGGYGYTF
TRBV2,TRBD2,TRBJ2-5,-,TGTGCCAGCAGTGGACTAGCGGCGGTTGAGAAGACCCAGTACTTC,CASSGLAAVEKTQYF
TRBV19,-,TRBJ1-6,-,TGTGCCAGTAGCTTGACAGGCTATACCTATAATTCACCCCTCCACTTT,CASSLTGYTYNSPLHF
TRBV4-1,-,TRBJ1-2,-,TGCGCCAGCAGCCAACTGTGGGGGGACTATGGCTACACCTTC,CASSQLWGDYGYTF
TRBV4-2,TRBD2,TRBJ2-2,-,TGTGCCAGCAGCCAAGAGAGCACTAGCGGGGGGGGAAGGCACACCGGGGAGCTGTTTTTT,CASSQESTSGGGRHTGELFF
TRBV6-5,-,TRBJ2-5,-,TGTGCCAGCAGTCAGAGGACGGCGGAGGGGAAGACCCAGTACTTC,CASSQRTAEGKTQYF
TRBV6-5,-,TRBJ2-1,-,TGTGCCAGCAGTCTTCGGGGCTACAATGAGCAGTTCTTC,CASSLRGYNEQFF
TRBV27,TRBD1,TRBJ2-7,-,TGTGCCAGCTCCGACAGTGACAGGGGCTACGAGCAGTACTTC,CASSDSDRGYEQYF
TRBV9,-,TRBJ2-6,-,TGTGCCAGCAGCGGCGCCGGAGAGGCTGGGGCCAACGTCCTGACTTTC,CASSGAGEAGANVLTF
TRBV5-1,-,TRBJ1-2,-,TGTGCCAGCAGCTTGGAAGGCCAGGGTGGAGGCTACACCTTC,CASSLEGQGGGYTF
TRBV2,TRBD2,TRBJ2-5,-,TGTGCCAGCAGGGAGCGGGGGGCGCCGCGAGGAGAGACCCAGTACTTC,CASRERGAPRGETQYF
TRBV9,-,TRBJ1-1,once,TGTGCCAGCGGGCCTCAGGGTCTTAACACTGAAGCTTTCTTT,CASGPQGLNTEAFF
TRBV7-2,-,TRBJ1-2,-,TGTGCCAGCAGCTTAGTCGCCAGTCTGAACTATGGCTACACCTTC,CASSLVASLNYGYTF
TRBV7-3,TRBD1,TRBJ1-1,-,TGTGCCAGCAGCCCCGGGACAGGGATGAACACTGAAGCTTTCTTT,CASSPGTGMNTEAFF
TRBV7-3,TRBD2,TRBJ2-6,once,TGTGCCAGCAGCTCGCTTAGGGACTACACTAAATCTGGGGCCAACGTCCTGACTTTC,CASSSLRDYTKSGANVLTF
TRBV28,-,TRBJ2-5,-,TGTGCCAGCAGTTTGGGGGGGCAGGGAGAGACCCAGTACTTC,CASSLGGQGETQYF
TRBV7-3,-,TRBJ1-1,-,TGTGCCAGCAGCTTAGCGCCGGTAAACACTGAAGCTTTCTTT,CASSLAPVNTEAFF
TRBV7-3,-,TRBJ2-3,-,TGTGCCAGCAGCTTAGGGGGGGCGGGCACAGATACGCAGTATTTT,CASSLGGAGTDTQYF
TRBV7-9,TRBD1,TRBJ1-1,-,TGTGCCAGCAGCTTTCGGACAGGGGAAACTGAAGCTTTCTTT,CASSFRTGETEAFF
TRBV9,-,TRBJ1-4,-,TGTGCCAGCAGCGTAGAGAGGTCAACTAATGAAAAACTGTTTTTT,CASSVERSTNEKLFF
TRBV11-2,TRBD2,TRBJ2-1,-,TGTGCCAGCAGCTTCGGAGCGGGGGGTTCCTACAATGAGCAGTTCTTC,CASSFGAGGSYNEQFF
TRBV29-1,TRBD1,TRBJ2-1,-,TGCAGCGTGCGGACAGGGGGCTACAATGAGCAGTTCTTC,CSVRTGGYNEQFF
TRBV12-5,-,TRBJ1-5,-,TGTGCTAGTGATTCTGATACAGGGACATCCCAGCCCCAGCATTTT,CASDSDTGTSQPQHF
TRBV28,-,TRBJ1-1,-,TGTGCCACCCAGAAGGACACCACTGAAGCTTTCTTT,CATQKDTTEAFF
TRBV27,-,TRBJ1-2,-,TGTGCCAGCAGTTTAAGCGGAGCTTACGGAGCTAACTATGGCTACACCTTC,CASSLSGAYGANYGYTF
TRBV4-1,-,TRBJ1-4,few,TGCGCCAGCAGCCCAATGGGGGGGTTGAATGAAAAACTGTTTTTT,CASSPMGGLNEKLFF
TRBV5-1,TRBD1,TRBJ2-5,-,TGCGCCAGCAGCTTGACAGGACAGGGGATGGAGACCCAGTACTTC,CASSLTGQGMETQYF
TRBV9,-,TRBJ1-6,once,TGTGCCAGCAGCGTAGATCAGAATTCACCCCTCCACTTT,CASSVDQNSPLHF
TRBV7-2,TRBD1,TRBJ1-5,-,TGTGCCAGCAGCACCCAGGGGGCGAATAGCAATCAGCCCCAGCATTTT,CASSTQGANSNQPQHF
TRBV4-1,-,TRBJ1-2,-,TGCGCCAGCAGCCAAGACCAGGGTAGGTGGAATGGCTACACCTTC,CASSQDQGRWNGYTF
TRBV5-1,-,TRBJ1-1,few,TGCGCCAGCAGCTTGGGGGCGAACACTGAAGCTTTCTTT,CASSLGANTEAFF
TRBV5-6,-,TRBJ1-3,few,TGTGCCAGCAGCTTTGAAGGGGCCTCTGGAAACACCATATATTTT,CASSFEGASGNTIYF
TRBV4-2,TRBD1,TRBJ1-2,-,TGTGCCAGCAGCCAACGTCGGACAGGGGGCGGGCCCTATGGCTACACCTTC,CASSQRRTGGGPYGYTF
TRBV9,TRBD1,TRBJ2-7,-,TGTGCCAGCAGCCAAGACAGGGCGAAATCCTACGAGCAGTACTTC,CASSQDRAKSYEQYF
TRBV5-4,TRBD1,TRBJ2-5,once,TGTGCCAGCAGCCCTTCGGACAGGGTCGTCTCAGAGACCCAGTACTTC,CASSPSDRVVSETQYF
TRBV6-4,TRBD2,TRBJ2-1,-,TGTGCCAGCAGTGACTCTTATGGGACTAGCGTCAATGAGCAGTTCTTC,CASSDSYGTSVNEQFF
TRBV19,-,TRBJ1-5,-,TGTGCCAGTAGTATCCAGTTATGGGACTATCAGCCCCAGCATTTT,CASSIQLWDYQPQHF
TRBV28,TRBD1,TRBJ1-4,once,TGTGCCAGCAGTTCCCCGAGTACAGGGGGTGGAAAACTGTTTTTT,CASSSPSTGGGKLFF